This T cell receptor (beta chain) was sequenced for a study of response to subunit inactivated influenza vaccine. Study outcomes and limitations: New T cells are recruited in small numbers by each seasonal influenza vaccination, according to the authors' suggestion.

TCRdb processed the RT-PCR reads anew with MiXCR; each CDR3 protein has one entry. The top ten hold about 10% of the sample, which has over 300,000 distinct CDR3 sequences, 20% to 25% seen once. V was pared by 6 bases and J by 9 bases, with 9 bases of the junction left unmatched. CDR3 length equals 13 residues. Germline values: CDR1 DFQATT, CDR2 SNEGSKA (reference sequence). Details on this clonotype: No antigen is known for it.

Sequences were derived from PBMCs from blood, sampled around 22 months after vaccination. The chain uses TRBV20-1 and TRBJ2-5; 11 bases line up with TRBD2. The receptor comes from a man aged 45 to 75 who received an inactivated influenza vaccine. CDR3 residues: CSARLAGLRSQYF. CDR3 nucleotide sequence: TGCAGTGCGCGACTAGCGGGGCTGAGGTCCCAGTACTTC.